Following are 12 T cell receptor beta chains from one sample sequenced in a study of shared clonotypes between healthy human individuals. Profiling relied on immunoSEQ multiplex PCR, and the TCRdb table lists in-frame clones only, not all of them. The sample holds around 700,000 clones, about 91% seen once. Naive CD8 populations comprised CD45RO-negative cells positively selected for CCR7, excluding terminally differentiated effector memory CD45RA+ cells. The sequencing input was naive CD8+ T cells sorted from blood. The source is a man aged 25-45 years in good health.

The V call is TRBV7-9, the J call TRBJ2-1; 12 nucleotides match TRBD2. Trimming took 5 bases from V and 9 from J; bases not matched to a gene: 11. The CDR3 runs to 16 residues. Germline CDR1 and CDR2: SEHNR and FQNEAQ (reference sequence). CDR3 residues: CASSLGEGLAGLEQFF. DNA of the CDR3: TGTGCCAGCAGCCTAGGGGAAGGACTAGCGGGACTTGAGCAGTTCTTC.

The V call is TRBV7-6, the J call TRBJ2-7; TRBD2 matches 10 bases. This CDR3 is 16 amino acids long. Germline CDR1 SGHVS, CDR2 FNYEAQ. Trimming removed 9 bases from V and 4 bases from J; junction bases left unmatched: 15. Here the CDR3 reads CASSPESSGSGYEQYF. The CDR3, as DNA: TGTGCCAGTAGCCCTGAGTCTAGCGGGAGTGGTTACGAGCAGTACTTC.

This rearrangement joins TRBV29-1 to TRBJ2-3; 10 bases fit TRBD2. This CDR3 spans 17 amino acids. Per the germline V gene, CDR1 is SQVTM and CDR2 is ANQGSEA. Trimming at V came to 1 base and at J to 0 bases, leaving 7 bases not matched to a gene. The CDR3 nucleotides read TGCAGCGTTGAAGGGGAGAGGACTAGCGGAAGCACAGATACGCAGTATTTT. As protein: CSVEGERTSGSTDTQYF.

V usage is TRBV7-9 and J usage is TRBJ1-1; D is uncertain. V shed 4 bases and J shed 0 bases, with 12 bases lying between them. CDR3 length equals 15 residues. The V gene's germline CDR1 is SEHNR and CDR2 FQNEAQ (reference sequence). CDR3 coding DNA: TGTGCCAGCAGCTGGCAAGAAGACTTGAACACTGAAGCTTTCTTT. Encoded protein: CASSWQEDLNTEAFF.

This clone was detected once. The V call is TRBV27, the J call TRBJ2-3; the D gene is possibly TRBD1 (5 bases). Germline values: CDR1 MNHEY, CDR2 SMNVEV (reference sequence). V lost 6 bases, J lost 6 bases, and 22 bases lay in between. The CDR3 sequence is 16 residues long. CDR3 DNA: TGTGCCAGCAGGGCAACAGGTTATTCTATCGGGGATACGCAGTATTTT. Translating it yields CASRATGYSIGDTQYF.

This chain links TRBV27 with TRBJ2-3, with D possibly being TRBD1 (6 bases). Between the trimmed V and J ends, which lost 3 bases and 4 bases, there was a span of 17 bases. The V gene's germline CDR1 is MNHEY and CDR2 SMNVEV (reference sequence). The CDR3 sequence is 16 residues long. The CDR3 spells CASSLLTGGGPDTQYF. In DNA, the CDR3 is TGTGCCAGCAGTTTGCTGACAGGAGGAGGCCCAGATACGCAGTATTTT.

The gene calls are TRBV9 and TRBJ2-7; TRBD1 matches at 7 bases. Germline trimming cut 4 bases from V and 2 bases from J; bases unmatched to any gene: 6. CDR1 is SGDLS and CDR2 is YYNGEE in the germline V gene. CDR3 size: 14 residues. The CDR3 coding sequence is TGTGCCAGCAGCCCAGGACAGGCGACCTACGAGCAGTACTTC. It is translated as CASSPGQATYEQYF.

The CDR3 DNA reads as TGTGCCAGCAGCTTCGAAGTTCAGCCCCAGCATTTT. Its protein is CASSFEVQPQHF. The chain links TRBV7-9 to TRBJ1-5; D not certain. Germline V lookup: CDR1 SEHNR, CDR2 FQNEAQ (reference sequence). V was cut by 3 bases and J by 6 bases, with 6 bases left in between. The CDR3 covers 12 residues.

This chain joins TRBV28 and TRBJ2-7; D may be TRBD2 (6 bases). The germline CDR1 and CDR2 sequences are MDHEN and SYDVKM. The CDR3 has 13 residues. Between the trimmed V and J ends, which lost 7 bases and 3 bases, there was a span of 13 bases. CDR3 nucleotide sequence: TGTGCCAGCATGACTAGAGGAGGCTACGAGCAGTACTTC. This sequence encodes CASMTRGGYEQYF.

This chain uses TRBV2 with TRBJ2-1; 12 nucleotides align to TRBD2. The germline V gene encodes CDR1 SNHLY and CDR2 FYNNEI. Losses at the gene ends were 7 bases for V and 5 bases for J; bases not matched to a gene: 3. The CDR3 totals 14 residues. In nucleotides, the CDR3 is TGTGCCAGCAAGCGACTAGCGGGAGACAATGAGCAGTTCTTC. Translating gives CASKRLAGDNEQFF.

CDR3 nucleotides: TGTGCCTGGAGGGTCTCTGGGGCCCTCTATGGCTACACCTTC. Translation: CAWRVSGALYGYTF. The chain combines TRBV30 with TRBJ1-2; a weak D match, TRBD1 (5 bases). The germline gives CDR1 GTSNPN, CDR2 SVGIG (reference sequence). The CDR3 has 14 residues. Trimming removed 3 bases at V and 4 bases at J, with 15 bases between.

This chain links TRBV14 with TRBJ2-7; 10 bases are a match to TRBD2. CDR3 length: 15 amino acids. Per germline, CDR1 SGHDN and CDR2 FVKESK. J gave up 0 bases and V 5 bases, and 4 bases lay outside the gene matches. The CDR3 region has the DNA TGTGCCAGCAGCGTTCTAGCGGGAGTCTCCTACGAGCAGTACTTC. Its translation: CASSVLAGVSYEQYF.